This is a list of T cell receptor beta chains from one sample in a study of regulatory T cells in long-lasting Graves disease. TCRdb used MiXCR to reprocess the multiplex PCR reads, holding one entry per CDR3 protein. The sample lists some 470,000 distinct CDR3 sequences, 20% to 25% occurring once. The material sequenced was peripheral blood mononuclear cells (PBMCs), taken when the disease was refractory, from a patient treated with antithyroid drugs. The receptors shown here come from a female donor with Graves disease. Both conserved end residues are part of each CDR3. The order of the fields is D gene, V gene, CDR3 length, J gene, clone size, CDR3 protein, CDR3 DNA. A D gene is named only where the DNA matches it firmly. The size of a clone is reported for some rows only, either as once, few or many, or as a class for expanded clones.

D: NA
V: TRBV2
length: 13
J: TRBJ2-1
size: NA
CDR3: CASSVGGRNEQFF
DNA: TGTGCCAGCAGTGTTGGCGGACGCAATGAGCAGTTCTTC

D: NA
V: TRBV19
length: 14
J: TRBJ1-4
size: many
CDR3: CASSDSATNEKLFF
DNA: TGTGCCAGCAGCGACAGTGCAACTAATGAAAAACTGTTTTTT

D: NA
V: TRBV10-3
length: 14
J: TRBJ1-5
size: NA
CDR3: CAISRGDGISPQHF
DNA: TGTGCCATCAGTAGGGGGGATGGGATCAGCCCCCAGCATTTT

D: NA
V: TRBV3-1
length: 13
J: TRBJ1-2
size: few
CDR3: CASSQTNNHGYTF
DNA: TGTGCCAGCAGCCAAACAAATAATCATGGCTACACCTTC

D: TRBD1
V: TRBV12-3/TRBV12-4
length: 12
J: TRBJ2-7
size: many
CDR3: CASSTGGNEQYF
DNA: TGTGCCAGCTCCACAGGGGGTAACGAGCAGTACTTC

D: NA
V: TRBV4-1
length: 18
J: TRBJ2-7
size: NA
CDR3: CASSQDSLDRQGRHEQYF
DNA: TGCGCCAGCAGCCAAGACAGTCTGGACCGCCAAGGGCGCCACGAGCAGTACTTC

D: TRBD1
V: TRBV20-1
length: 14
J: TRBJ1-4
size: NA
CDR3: CSATPGTGNEKLFF
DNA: TGCAGTGCTACGCCCGGGACAGGGAATGAAAAACTGTTTTTT

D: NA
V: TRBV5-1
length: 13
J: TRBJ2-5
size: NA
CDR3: CASSLAMYETQYF
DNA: TGCGCCAGCAGCTTGGCCATGTATGAGACCCAGTACTTC

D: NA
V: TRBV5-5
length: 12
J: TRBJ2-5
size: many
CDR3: CASSSLEKTQYF
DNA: TGTGCCAGCAGCTCCCTTGAGAAGACCCAGTACTTC

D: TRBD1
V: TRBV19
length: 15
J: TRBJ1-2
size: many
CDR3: CASSIGQGEWYGYTF
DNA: TGTGCCAGTAGTATCGGACAGGGCGAGTGGTATGGCTACACCTTC

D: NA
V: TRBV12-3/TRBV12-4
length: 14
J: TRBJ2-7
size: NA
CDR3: CASSLLPSSYEQYF
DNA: TGTGCCAGCAGTCTTCTTCCTTCCTCCTACGAGCAGTACTTC

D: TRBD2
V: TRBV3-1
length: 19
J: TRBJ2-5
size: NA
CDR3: CASSQVLSGLAGKQETQYF
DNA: TGTGCCAGCAGCCAAGTTCTATCAGGACTAGCGGGAAAACAAGAGACCCAGTACTTC

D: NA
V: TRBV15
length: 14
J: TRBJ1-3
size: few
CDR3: CATSIHGSGNTIYF
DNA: TGTGCCACCAGCATACATGGCTCTGGAAACACCATATATTTT

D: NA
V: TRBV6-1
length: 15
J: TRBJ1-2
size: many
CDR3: CASNPRDTSNYGYTF
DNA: TGTGCCAGCAACCCCCGGGACACTTCTAACTATGGCTACACCTTC

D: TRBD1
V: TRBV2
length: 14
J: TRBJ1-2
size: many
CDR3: CASSAGGWQYGYTF
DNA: TGTGCCAGCAGTGCAGGGGGATGGCAATATGGCTACACCTTC

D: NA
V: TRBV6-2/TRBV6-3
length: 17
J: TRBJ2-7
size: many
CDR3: CASSYALGSNTPYEQYF
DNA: TGTGCCAGCAGTTACGCTCTAGGGTCTAATACACCCTACGAGCAGTACTTC

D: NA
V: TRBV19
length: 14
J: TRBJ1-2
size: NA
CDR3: CASSSPGRIYGYTF
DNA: TGTGCCAGTAGTTCACCGGGACGGATCTATGGCTACACCTTC

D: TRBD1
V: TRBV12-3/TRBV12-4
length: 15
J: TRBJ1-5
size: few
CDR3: CASSFDRGDNQPQHF
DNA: TGTGCCAGCAGTTTCGACAGGGGGGACAACCAGCCCCAGCATTTT

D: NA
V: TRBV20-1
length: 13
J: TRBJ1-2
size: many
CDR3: CSARVREGDGYTF
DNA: TGCAGTGCTAGAGTGCGGGAAGGGGATGGCTACACCTTC

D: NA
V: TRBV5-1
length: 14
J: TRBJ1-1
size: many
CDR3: CASSSRQLNTEAFF
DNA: TGCGCCAGCAGCTCGAGACAGTTGAACACTGAAGCTTTCTTT